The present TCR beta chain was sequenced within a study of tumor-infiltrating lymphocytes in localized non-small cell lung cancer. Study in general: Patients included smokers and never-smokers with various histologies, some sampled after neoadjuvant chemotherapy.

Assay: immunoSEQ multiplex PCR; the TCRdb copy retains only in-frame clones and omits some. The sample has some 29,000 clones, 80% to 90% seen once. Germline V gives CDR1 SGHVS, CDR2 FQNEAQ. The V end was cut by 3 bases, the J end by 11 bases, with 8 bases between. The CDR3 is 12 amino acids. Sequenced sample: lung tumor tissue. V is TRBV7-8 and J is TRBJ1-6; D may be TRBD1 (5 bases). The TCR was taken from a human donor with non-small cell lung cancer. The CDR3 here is CASSFRDAPLHF. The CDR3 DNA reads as TGTGCCAGCAGCTTCAGGGATGCACCCCTCCACTTT.